This TCR beta chain was sequenced for a study of shared clonotypes between healthy human individuals. As regards this clone: This may come from a read error, since a much larger clone is one base off.

TCRdb keeps only in-frame clones here, not all; method: immunoSEQ multiplex PCR. Altogether a few hundred thousand clones are present, approximately 80% being singletons, with the ten largest covering approximately 12%. CDR3 size: 16 residues. The V and J ends lost 6 bases and 3 bases, in that order; junction bases with no gene match: 11. The germline V gene encodes CDR1 SGHVS and CDR2 FNYEAQ. The specimen was PBMCs. The rearrangement uses TRBV7-6 and TRBJ1-1; 9 bases fit TRBD1. This sequence originates from a woman between 40 and 50 years old in good health. Some clones in this sample may be carry-over from other donors' samples. CDR3 sequence reads: CASSTTGGLSDTEAFF. In nucleotides, the CDR3 is TGTGCCAGCAGTACTACAGGGGGCCTTTCGGACACTGAAGCTTTCTTT.